The 28 T cell receptor beta chains reported below all come from one sample, sequenced in a study of cytomegalovirus exposure and HLA in healthy donors. The PCR employed 60 Vbeta primers together with 13 Jbeta primers. The repertoire was sequenced with immunoSEQ multiplex PCR; TCRdb's copy has only in-frame clones and lacks some. The profile shows 95,000 to 150,000 clones, more than 65% of them singletons. Sequenced input: PBMCs. These receptors were obtained from a man younger than 35 in good health and CMV-seronegative.

The rearrangement joins TRBV14 to TRBJ1-2, with a tentative D call TRBD1 (6 bases). V lost 1 base, J lost 8 bases, and 14 bases lay in between. The CDR3 has 14 amino acids. Germline values: CDR1 SGHDN, CDR2 FVKESK. CDR3 DNA: TGTGCCAGCAGCCAAGGGGGGGGCTGGAGAGGCTACACCTTC. It translates to CASSQGGGWRGYTF.

The V gene is TRBV6-4, the J gene TRBJ2-3; TRBD2 aligns across 12 bases. CDR3 length equals 16 residues. The germline CDR1 and CDR2 sequences are MRHNA and SNTAGT. V shed 8 bases, J shed 1 base, and the junction held 7 bases outside the gene matches. CDR3 residues: CASAASSGGGTDTQYF. The CDR3 DNA sequence: TGTGCCAGCGCCGCGTCTAGCGGGGGGGGCACAGATACGCAGTATTTT.

The chain joins TRBV7-2 to TRBJ1-1; D not resolved. V lost 1 base, J lost 5 bases, and 8 bases lay in between. The germline V gene has CDR1 SGHTA and CDR2 FQGNSA. The CDR3 has 13 amino acids. The CDR3 coding sequence is TGTGCCAGCAGCTTAGGGCAGGCGACTGAAGCTTTCTTT. Translating gives CASSLGQATEAFF. Drawing the rest from reference TRBV7-2 and TRBJ1-1, the complete variable domain is GAGVSQSPSNKVTEKGKDVELRCDPISGHTALYWYRQSLGQGLEFLIYFQGNSAPDKSGLPSDRFSAERTGGSVSTLTIQRTQQEDSAVYLCASSLGQATEAFFGQGTRLTVV.

The V and J genes are TRBV13 and TRBJ1-1; a possible D gene is TRBD1 (6 bases). Trimming took 5 bases from V and 0 from J, leaving 19 bases between them. The CDR3 loop spans 17 amino acids. Germline V gives CDR1 PRHDT, CDR2 FYEKMQ (reference sequence). The CDR3 DNA reads as TGTGCCAGCAGCCGCTTTGGACAGCGAGGAATGAACACTGAAGCTTTCTTT. Amino acids: CASSRFGQRGMNTEAFF.

V gene TRBV10-3 combines with J gene TRBJ1-2; tentative D call: TRBD1 (5 bases). Germline V gives CDR1 ENHRY, CDR2 SYGVKD. This CDR3 spans 15 amino acids. V lost 4 bases, J lost 4 bases, and 16 bases lay in between. CDR3: CAISADTGLSYGYTF. In nucleotides, the CDR3 is TGTGCCATCAGTGCCGACACAGGCCTTAGCTATGGCTACACCTTC.

This clone was detected only once. The chain combines TRBV19 with TRBJ2-7; TRBD1 is a possible D gene (6 bases). Looked up from germline, CDR1 is LNHDA and CDR2 is SQIVND (reference sequence). V gave up 6 bases and J gave up 5 bases, with 14 bases separating them. CDR3 length equals 13 residues. CDR3 residues: CASSDSGTNEQYF. The CDR3 nucleotides read TGTGCCAGTAGCGATTCCGGGACAAACGAGCAGTACTTC.

This chain links TRBV11-2 with TRBJ1-2; 9 positions agree with TRBD1. The CDR3 consists of 14 residues. Germline assignment: CDR1 SGHAT and CDR2 FQNNGV. The V segment lost 2 bases and the J segment 8 bases; nucleotides outside the gene matches: 6. The CDR3 sequence is CASSLRGQGLGYTF. CDR3 coding DNA: TGTGCCAGCAGCTTAAGGGGACAGGGCCTCGGCTACACCTTC.

The gene calls are TRBV4-3 and TRBJ1-1; D is undetermined. Germline V CDR1 and CDR2: LGHNA, YSLEER. Trimming left V 3 bases short and J 6 bases short, with 14 bases between. The CDR3 consists of 14 residues. In nucleotides, the CDR3 is TGCGCCAGCAGCCACCCCGGGAGGGATCCTGAAGCTTTCTTT. Residues: CASSHPGRDPEAFF.

This clone occurred once. The chain links TRBV6-5 to TRBJ1-2, with TRBD1 matching over 9 bases. The CDR3 is 14 amino acids. Per germline, CDR1 MNHEY and CDR2 SVGAGI. With 6 bases clipped from V and 5 bases from J, the junction kept 7 bases outside the gene matches. CDR3 nucleotides: TGTGCCAGCAGGCCCCGGGACAGGGTTTATGGCTACACCTTC. It is translated as CASRPRDRVYGYTF.

The V call is TRBV4-3, the J call TRBJ2-7, with 8 bases aligning to TRBD2. After removal of 4 bases from V and 3 bases from J, the junction contained 2 bases not matched to a gene. The CDR3 contains 13 residues. Germline CDR1 LGHNA, CDR2 YSLEER. The CDR3 here is CASSRGLDYEQYF. The DNA of the CDR3 is TGCGCCAGCAGCCGGGGACTAGACTACGAGCAGTACTTC.

The J gene is TRBJ1-1, the V gene TRBV4-1; 7 positions agree with TRBD1. This CDR3 spans 16 amino acids. V lost 0 bases to trimming and J lost 11 bases; unmatched junction nucleotides: 15. CDR1 is MGHRA and CDR2 is YSYEKL in the germline V gene. CDR3: CASSQEGIQGLLAAFF. In nucleotides, the CDR3 is TGCGCCAGCAGCCAAGAGGGCATACAGGGGCTCCTGGCGGCTTTCTTT.

The chain carries TRBV7-2 and TRBJ1-1, with D tentatively TRBD1 (6 bases). V lost 10 bases and J lost 3, with 15 bases in between. Germline V lookup: CDR1 SGHTA, CDR2 FQGNSA. CDR3 length equals 13 residues. The CDR3 loop reads CATAYRADTEAFF. The DNA of the CDR3 is TGTGCCACGGCCTACAGGGCGGACACTGAAGCTTTCTTT.

This chain links TRBV27 with TRBJ2-2; 9 positions agree with TRBD2. The CDR3 consists of 18 residues. J was trimmed by 4 bases and V by 1 base; bases with no gene match: 10. Germline CDR1 and CDR2: MNHEY and SMNVEV (reference sequence). This chain's CDR3 is CASSLWLRGAGGTGELFF. The DNA for the CDR3 is TGTGCCAGCAGTTTATGGCTTCGAGGAGCGGGGGGCACCGGGGAGCTGTTTTTT.

The J gene is TRBJ2-2, the V gene TRBV6-1; 7 nucleotides agree with TRBD1. V lost 0 bases, J lost 6 bases, and 7 bases stayed unmatched. CDR3 length: 16 amino acids. Looked up from germline, CDR1 is MNHNS and CDR2 is SASEGT. The CDR3 DNA sequence: TGTGCCAGCAGTGAAGCTGCCAGGGGGACGGCCGGGGAGCTGTTTTTT. Protein sequence: CASSEAARGTAGELFF.

The V call is TRBV4-1, the J call TRBJ2-7; 13 bases are shared with TRBD2. Per the germline V gene, CDR1 is MGHRA and CDR2 is YSYEKL. CDR3 length: 17 amino acids. The V and J ends lost 4 bases and 3 bases, in that order; junction bases with no gene match: 9. The CDR3 bases are TGCGCCAGCAGCCTCACTAGCGGGGGGGCCGAAATCTACGAGCAGTACTTC. The encoded protein is CASSLTSGGAEIYEQYF.

The gene calls are TRBV19 and TRBJ1-5; TRBD1 is a possible D gene (6 bases). The CDR3 length is 13 residues. Trimming shortened V by 5 bases and J by 9 bases, and 14 bases separated the two germline ends. Germline V CDR1 and CDR2: LNHDA, SQIVND (reference sequence). The CDR3 DNA reads TGTGCCAGTAGTCCGACAGGTTTGGGGCCCCAGCATTTT. The encoded protein is CASSPTGLGPQHF. Together with reference TRBV19 and TRBJ1-5, the CDR3 gives the full variable domain: DGGITQSPKYLFRKEGQNVTLSCEQNLNHDAMYWYRQDPGQGLRLIYYSQIVNDFQKGDIAEGYSVSREKKESFPLTVTSAQKNPTAFYLCASSPTGLGPQHFGDGTRLSIL.

This clone is a singleton in its sample. The chain employs TRBV9 and TRBJ2-7, with a weak D call TRBD1 (5 bases). Trimming took 0 bases from V and 3 from J, leaving 13 bases between them. This CDR3 region has 15 residues. Germline V gene lookup returns CDR1 SGDLS and CDR2 YYNGEE. The CDR3 DNA is TGTGCCAGCAGCGTAGATCAGGGCGGTGGCTACGAGCAGTACTTC. Translated, it gives CASSVDQGGGYEQYF. Drawing the rest from reference TRBV9 and TRBJ2-7, the complete variable domain is DSGVTQTPKHLITATGQRVTLRCSPRSGDLSVYWYQQSLDQGLQFLIQYYNGEERAKGNILERFSAQQFPDLHSELNLSSLELGDSALYFCASSVDQGGGYEQYFGPGTRLTVT.

The chain recombines TRBV7-9 with TRBJ1-6, with D tentatively TRBD1 (6 bases). This CDR3 spans 16 amino acids. Trimming removed 3 bases at V and 5 bases at J, with 14 bases between. Germline CDR1 is SEHNR and CDR2 is FQNEAQ (reference sequence). The CDR3 DNA sequence: TGTGCCAGCAGCTTTGTGACAGGCGGAGATAATTCACCCCTCCACTTT. It codes for CASSFVTGGDNSPLHF.

The chain joins TRBV20-1 to TRBJ2-3; no clear D gene. The V end lost 1 base, the J end lost 5 bases, and 4 bases lay between the germline ends. Germline loops: CDR1 DFQATT, CDR2 SNEGSKA (reference sequence). The CDR3 has 11 amino acids. The CDR3 loop reads CSARAGDTQYF. The DNA for the CDR3 is TGCAGTGCTAGAGCCGGAGATACGCAGTATTTT.

The V and J genes are TRBV7-2 and TRBJ2-2, with 11 nucleotides matching TRBD1. V lost 3 bases, J lost 4 bases, and 4 bases stayed unmatched. The germline CDR1 and CDR2 sequences are SGHTA and FQGNSA. The CDR3 spans 16 residues. In DNA form, the CDR3 reads TGTGCCAGCAGCTTGGGGGGGACAGGGGGCACCGGGGAGCTGTTTTTT. It codes for CASSLGGTGGTGELFF.

This clone has more than one count but fewer than ten. This chain links TRBV11-3 with TRBJ2-3; possible D gene TRBD2, 5 bases. Germline V gene data show CDR1 as SGHNT and CDR2 as YENEEA. Trimming took off 1 base at V and 2 bases at J, with 10 bases between the two ends. The CDR3 length is 15 residues. The CDR3 DNA reads TGTGCCAGCAGCTTAGCACCGGGGATCACAGATACGCAGTATTTT. This sequence encodes CASSLAPGITDTQYF.

The rearrangement links TRBV6-5 to TRBJ2-5, with D tentatively TRBD1 (6 bases). Trimming took 7 bases from V and 4 from J, leaving 16 bases between them. In germline, CDR1 is MNHEY, CDR2 SVGAGI. The CDR3 has 14 residues. CDR3: CASNLGGRGETQYF. Here the CDR3 DNA reads TGTGCCAGCAATTTAGGCGGCAGGGGAGAGACCCAGTACTTC.

The rearrangement links TRBV18 to TRBJ2-3; D may be TRBD2 (5 bases). V dropped 0 bases and J dropped 2 bases, with 12 bases sitting between them. Germline lookup yields CDR1 KGHSH and CDR2 LQKENI. The CDR3 loop spans 16 amino acids. CDR3 nucleotides: TGTGCCAGCTCACCACCGAACGGGATTACCACAGATACGCAGTATTTT. It encodes CASSPPNGITTDTQYF.

This clone was observed a handful of times. The chain couples TRBV9 to TRBJ2-5; the D is unclear. V was cut by 1 base and J by 5 bases, with 9 bases left in between. The CDR3 totals 13 residues. Germline loops: CDR1 SGDLS, CDR2 YYNGEE. In nucleotides, the CDR3 is TGTGCCAGCAGCGTATCGGTCCGGGAGACCCAGTACTTC. Encoded protein: CASSVSVRETQYF.

This clone was picked up a small number of times. V is TRBV7-3 and J is TRBJ2-7; TRBD1 matches 8 bases. The germline gives CDR1 SGHTA, CDR2 FQGTGA. V trimming: 5 bases; J trimming: 3 bases; junction bases outside the gene matches: 3. The CDR3 is 13 residues long. The CDR3 protein is CASSLDRGYEQYF. The DNA for the CDR3 is TGTGCCAGCAGCCTTGACAGGGGCTACGAGCAGTACTTC.

The chain recombines TRBV5-4 with TRBJ2-2; weak D call: TRBD2 (6 bases). The CDR3 has 16 residues. Germline CDR1 is SGHNT and CDR2 is YYREEE (reference sequence). V was shortened by 4 bases and J by 0 bases, with 13 bases between the two germline ends. The CDR3 is CASSAGTVANTGELFF. The CDR3 nucleotides are TGTGCCAGCAGCGCGGGGACCGTCGCGAACACCGGGGAGCTGTTTTTT.

V gene TRBV4-3 combines with J gene TRBJ1-4; the match to TRBD1 covers 8 bases. The CDR3 has 16 amino acids. CDR1 is LGHNA, CDR2 YSLEER, per germline. The junction had 12 bases not matched to a gene; V was cut back by 4 bases and J by 8 bases. CDR3 protein: CASSRSTGQGGEKLFF. CDR3 in DNA: TGCGCCAGCAGCCGGTCGACTGGACAGGGTGGGGAAAAACTGTTTTTT.

The chain carries TRBV2 and TRBJ2-1, with D possibly TRBD1 on 6 matching bases. Per germline, CDR1 SNHLY and CDR2 FYNNEI. The CDR3 is 14 residues long. V lost 6 bases and J 0 bases, leaving 9 bases between the germline ends. CDR3 amino acids: CASRDSDSYNEQFF. CDR3 coding DNA: TGTGCCAGCAGGGACAGTGACTCCTACAATGAGCAGTTCTTC.